This TCR beta chain was sequenced during a study of T cell changes during pregnancy in multiple sclerosis. V was shortened by 2 bases and J by 4 bases, with 12 bases between the two germline ends. CDR3 length: 15 residues. Germline CDR1 SGHTA, CDR2 FQGTGA. TCRdb's table, derived via immunoSEQ multiplex PCR, lists solely in-frame clones and lacks some. This sample has more than 35,000 clones, with approximately 90% found just once. The gene calls are TRBV7-3 and TRBJ1-5, with a possible D match to TRBD1 (5 bases). Sequencing was performed on CD4+ T cells from peripheral blood mononuclear cells, taken in the first trimester of pregnancy. This TCR was recovered from a female donor with multiple sclerosis, enrolled in a pregnancy study. DNA of the CDR3: TGTGCCAGCAGCTTACGGGGCGGGGAGAATCAGCCCCAGCATTTT. Its protein is CASSLRGGENQPQHF.